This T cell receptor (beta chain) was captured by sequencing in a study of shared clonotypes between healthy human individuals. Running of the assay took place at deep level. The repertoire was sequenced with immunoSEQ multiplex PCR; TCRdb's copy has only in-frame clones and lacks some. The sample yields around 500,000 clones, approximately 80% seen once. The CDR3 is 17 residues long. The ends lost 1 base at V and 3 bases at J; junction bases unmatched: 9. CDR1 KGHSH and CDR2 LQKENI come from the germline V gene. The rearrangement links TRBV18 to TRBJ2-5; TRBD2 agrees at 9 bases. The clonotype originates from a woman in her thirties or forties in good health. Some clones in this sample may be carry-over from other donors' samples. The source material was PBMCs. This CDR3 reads CASSPLPPKRGEETQYF. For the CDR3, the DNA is TGTGCCAGCTCACCACTCCCCCCTAAGCGGGGGGAAGAGACCCAGTACTTC.